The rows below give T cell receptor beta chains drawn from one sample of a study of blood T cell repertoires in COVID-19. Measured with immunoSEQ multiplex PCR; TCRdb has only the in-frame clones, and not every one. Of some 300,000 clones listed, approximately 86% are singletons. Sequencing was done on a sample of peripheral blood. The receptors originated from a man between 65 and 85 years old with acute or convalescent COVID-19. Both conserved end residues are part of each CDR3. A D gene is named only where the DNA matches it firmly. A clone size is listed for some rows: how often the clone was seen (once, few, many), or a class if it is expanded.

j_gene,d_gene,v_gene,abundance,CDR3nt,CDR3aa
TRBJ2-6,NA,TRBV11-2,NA,TGTGCCAGCAGACCTACTTCTGGGGCCAACGTCCTGACTTTC,CASRPTSGANVLTF
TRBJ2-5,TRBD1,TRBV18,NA,TGTGCCAGCTCACCGAGACAGGGCCACTTCACCCAGTACTTC,CASSPRQGHFTQYF
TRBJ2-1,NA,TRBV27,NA,TGTGCCAGCAGTCCCTTTAGCCCGATCAATGAGCAGTTCTTC,CASSPFSPINEQFF
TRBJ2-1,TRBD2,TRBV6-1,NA,TGTGCCAGCAGTGAAGATGGGACTAGCGGGTTCGGCTCCTACAATGAGCAGTTCTTC,CASSEDGTSGFGSYNEQFF
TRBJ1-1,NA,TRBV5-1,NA,TGCGCCAGCAGCTTGGGAACAGGATGGGGGGACACTGAAGCTTTCTTT,CASSLGTGWGDTEAFF
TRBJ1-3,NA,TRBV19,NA,TGTGCCAGTAGTGGGCGGACAGACTTCAATGGAAACACCATATATTTT,CASSGRTDFNGNTIYF
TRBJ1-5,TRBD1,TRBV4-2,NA,TGTGCCAGCAGCCACGACAGGGGGCCCAATCAGCCCCAGCATTTT,CASSHDRGPNQPQHF
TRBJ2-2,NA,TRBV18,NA,TGTGCCAGCTCACCACGTGGACAGGCAGGACGTGGCGGGGACACCGGGGAGCTGTTTTTT,CASSPRGQAGRGGDTGELFF
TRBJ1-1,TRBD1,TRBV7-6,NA,TGTGCCAGCAGCTTAGGGGGGACAGGGGACACTGAAGCTTTCTTT,CASSLGGTGDTEAFF
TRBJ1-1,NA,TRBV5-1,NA,TGCGCCAGCAGCTTGGGGGAGATTGACACTGAAGCTTTCTTT,CASSLGEIDTEAFF
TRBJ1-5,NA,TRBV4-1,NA,TGCGCCAGCAGCCAACACTCAGCCACCGGGCAGCCCCAGCATTTT,CASSQHSATGQPQHF
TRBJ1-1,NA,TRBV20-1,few,TGCAGTGCTAACCGGGGCACTGAAGCTTTCTTT,CSANRGTEAFF
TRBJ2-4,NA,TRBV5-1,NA,TGCGCCACCCAAAACACGGACACTCCCCCCATTCAGTACTTC,CATQNTDTPPIQYF
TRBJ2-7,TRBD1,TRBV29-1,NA,TGCAGCGTTGCCTTCAGGACAGGTCCCTACGAGCAGTACTTC,CSVAFRTGPYEQYF
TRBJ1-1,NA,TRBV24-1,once,TGTGCCACCAGTGATGGGACACGGGGCCCGGGGGGGGCTGAAGCTTTCTTT,CATSDGTRGPGGAEAFF
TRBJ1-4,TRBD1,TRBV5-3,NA,TGTGCCAGAAGTGCCGACAGGGGTTGGGGCTCTTCGTTTTTT,CARSADRGWGSSFF
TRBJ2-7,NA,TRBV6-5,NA,TGTGCCAGCAGCCAGGGCACCGAGCAGTACTTC,CASSQGTEQYF
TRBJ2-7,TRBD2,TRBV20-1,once,TGCAGTGCTAGTGCATCTAGCGGGAGCTACGAGCAGTACTTC,CSASASSGSYEQYF
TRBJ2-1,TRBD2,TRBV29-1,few,TGCAGCGGTTCTAGCGGGAGGGCTTACAATGAGCAGTTCTTC,CSGSSGRAYNEQFF
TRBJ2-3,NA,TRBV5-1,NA,TGCGCCAGCAGCTGGACCGGGGGCACAGATACGCAGTATTTT,CASSWTGGTDTQYF
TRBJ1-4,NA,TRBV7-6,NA,TGTGCCAGCAGCTTAGCCGGGGCAGGGGTACGGGAAAAACTGTTTTTT,CASSLAGAGVREKLFF
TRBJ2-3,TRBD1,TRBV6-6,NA,TGTGGCACGGGGACAGGGGACCCCACAGATACGCAGTATTTT,CGTGTGDPTDTQYF
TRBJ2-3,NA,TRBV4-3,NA,TGCGCCAGCAGCCAAAATACCCTGACAAGTATAAGCACAGATACGCAGTATTTT,CASSQNTLTSISTDTQYF